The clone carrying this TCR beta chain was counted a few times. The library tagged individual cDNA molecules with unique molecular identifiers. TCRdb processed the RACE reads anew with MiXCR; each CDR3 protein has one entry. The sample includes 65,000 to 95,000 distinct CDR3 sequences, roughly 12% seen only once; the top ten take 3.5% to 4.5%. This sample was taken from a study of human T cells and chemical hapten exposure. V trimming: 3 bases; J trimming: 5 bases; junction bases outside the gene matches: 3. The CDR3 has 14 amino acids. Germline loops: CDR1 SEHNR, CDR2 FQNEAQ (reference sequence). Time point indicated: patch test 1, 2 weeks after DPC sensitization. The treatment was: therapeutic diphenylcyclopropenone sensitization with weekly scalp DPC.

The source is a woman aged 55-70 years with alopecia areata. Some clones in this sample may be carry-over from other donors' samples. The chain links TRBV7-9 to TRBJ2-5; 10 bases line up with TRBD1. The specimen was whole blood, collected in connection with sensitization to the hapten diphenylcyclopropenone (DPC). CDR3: CASSLTGGAETQYF. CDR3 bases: TGTGCCAGCAGCTTGACAGGGGGCGCGGAGACCCAGTACTTC.